These T cell receptor beta chains were read from a single sample in a study of blood T cells in healthy people across ages. TCRdb reprocessed the 5' RACE reads via MiXCR and lists one record per CDR3 protein. The sample has about 1,600,000 distinct CDR3 sequences, 35% to 45% seen once. The specimen sequenced was blood. These receptors came from a woman aged 18-29 years in good health. CDR3s leave out the opening cysteine and the closing phenylalanine or tryptophan.

CDR3 length	V gene	CDR3 protein
11	TRBV6-5	ASSSLAVGEAF
9	TRBV7-9	ASGGGVEQF
14	TRBV14	ASSLSRGRSAYEQY
11	TRBV3-1	ASRGTGLYGYT
12	TRBV30	AWSGLSSYNEQY
13	TRBV20-1	SARGPGGLGEKLF
15	TRBV27	ASSSRLLAGVTDTQY
10	TRBV12-3/TRBV12-4	ASSTATDAQY
12	TRBV5-1	ASSSGQGHEKLF
12	TRBV6-5	ASVDSRSGNTIY
10	TRBV5-1	ASRDGGIEQF
12	TRBV28	ASRDSGKAYEQY
14	TRBV4-2	ASSQVGGGGPREQF